This TCR beta chain was found in a study of identical twins. In TCRdb, the 5' RACE reads were re-called with MiXCR into one record per CDR3 protein. In the table there are approximately 500,000 distinct CDR3 sequences, roughly 24% of which are singletons. The CDR3 runs to 12 residues. V was clipped by 5 bases and J by 7 bases; unmatched bases: 5. The germline gives CDR1 SEHNR, CDR2 FQNEAQ (reference sequence). The same data also went into a second study, on T cells expressing NK-cell markers.

This receptor was obtained from a woman aged 18-35 years in good health. Sample: CD4+ T cells sorted from blood. The chain is built from TRBV7-9 and TRBJ2-7; 7 bases match TRBD2. The CDR3 sequence is CASSPREVEQYF. The DNA for the CDR3 is TGTGCCAGCAGCCCCCGGGAGGTGGAGCAGTACTTC.